The T cell receptor (beta chain) described here comes from a study of blood T cell repertoires in COVID-19. Clones were sequenced by immunoSEQ multiplex PCR, and TCRdb holds only the in-frame ones, with some missing. The sample includes about 170,000 clones, approximately 82% of them seen just once. This CDR3 region has 12 residues. Germline loops: CDR1 SQVTM, CDR2 ANQGSEA. Between the trimmed V and J ends, which lost 4 bases and 0 bases, there was a span of 5 bases. This sequence was found in a woman over 75 with acute or convalescent COVID-19. The chain links TRBV29-1 to TRBJ2-3; no clear D gene. The sequencing sample was made of peripheral blood. The CDR3 reads CSVGGSTDTQYF. In nucleotides, the CDR3 is TGCAGCGTTGGCGGCAGCACAGATACGCAGTATTTT.